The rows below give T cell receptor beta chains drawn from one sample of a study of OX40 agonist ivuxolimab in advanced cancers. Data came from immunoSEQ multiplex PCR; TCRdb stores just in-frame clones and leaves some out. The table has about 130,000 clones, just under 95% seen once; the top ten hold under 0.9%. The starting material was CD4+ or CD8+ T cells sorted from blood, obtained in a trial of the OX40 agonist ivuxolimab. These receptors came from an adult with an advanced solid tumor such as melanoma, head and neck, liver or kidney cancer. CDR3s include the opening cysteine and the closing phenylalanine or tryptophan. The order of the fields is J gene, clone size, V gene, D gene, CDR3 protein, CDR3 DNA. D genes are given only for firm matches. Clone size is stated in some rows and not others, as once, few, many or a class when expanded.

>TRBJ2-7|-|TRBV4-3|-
CASSQDHSSVEQYF
TGCGCCAGCAGCCAAGATCATAGCAGCGTCGAGCAGTACTTC
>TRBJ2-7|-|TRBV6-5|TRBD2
CASRRPGLTGEQYF
TGTGCCAGCAGACGGCCGGGACTAACGGGCGAGCAGTACTTC
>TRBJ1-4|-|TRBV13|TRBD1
CASSPDRGSEKLFF
TGTGCCAGCAGCCCGGACAGGGGGAGTGAAAAACTGTTTTTT
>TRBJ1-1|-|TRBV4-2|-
CASSQGHNTEAFF
TGTGCCAGCAGCCAAGGACATAACACTGAAGCTTTCTTT
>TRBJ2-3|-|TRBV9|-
CASSVGRAGRTDTQYF
TGTGCCAGCAGCGTAGGTAGGGCGGGTCGCACAGATACGCAGTATTTT
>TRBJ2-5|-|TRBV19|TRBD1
CASSAGTGSETQYF
TGTGCCAGTAGTGCCGGGACAGGGTCAGAGACCCAGTACTTC
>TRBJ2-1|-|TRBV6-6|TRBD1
CASSYSQQGANEQFF
TGTGCCAGCAGTTACTCTCAACAGGGGGCAAATGAGCAGTTCTTC
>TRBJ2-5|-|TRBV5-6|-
CASSPGGPRETQYF
TGTGCCAGCAGCCCCGGGGGACCTCGAGAGACCCAGTACTTC
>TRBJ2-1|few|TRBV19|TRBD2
CASSLASGGYNEQFF
TGTGCCAGTAGTTTAGCTAGCGGAGGGTACAATGAGCAGTTCTTC
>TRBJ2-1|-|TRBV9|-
CASSLSGPSSYNEQFF
TGTGCCAGCAGCCTTAGCGGACCTAGCTCCTACAATGAGCAGTTCTTC
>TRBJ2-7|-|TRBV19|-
CASSSGGRRYEQYF
TGTGCCAGTAGTTCAGGGGGGCGCCGCTACGAGCAGTACTTC
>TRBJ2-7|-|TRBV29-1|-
CSVEAGPYEQYF
TGCAGCGTTGAGGCAGGGCCCTACGAGCAGTACTTC
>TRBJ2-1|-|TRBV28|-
CASIKSSGLAKFF
TGTGCCAGCATAAAGAGCAGTGGATTAGCAAAGTTCTTC
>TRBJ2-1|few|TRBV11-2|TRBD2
CASSLDAGTSGIYEQFF
TGTGCCAGCAGCTTAGACGCCGGGACTAGCGGGATTTATGAGCAGTTCTTC
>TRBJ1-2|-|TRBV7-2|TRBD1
CASSLEGQGLGYGYTF
TGTGCCAGCAGCTTAGAGGGACAGGGGCTTGGCTATGGCTACACCTTC
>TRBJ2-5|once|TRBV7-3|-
CASSLTQGIGYQETQYF
TGTGCCAGCAGCTTAACCCAGGGAATCGGGTACCAAGAGACCCAGTACTTC
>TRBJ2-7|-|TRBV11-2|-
CASSALGYEQYF
TGTGCCAGCAGCGCCCTGGGGTACGAGCAGTACTTC
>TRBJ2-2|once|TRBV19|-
CASTKLLGGARELFF
TGTGCCAGTACCAAACTACTAGGAGGGGCCCGGGAGCTGTTTTTT
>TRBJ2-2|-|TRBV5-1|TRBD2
CASSPGLAGGPTGELFF
TGCGCCAGCAGCCCGGGACTAGCGGGAGGGCCCACCGGGGAGCTGTTTTTT
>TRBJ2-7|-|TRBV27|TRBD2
CASSLGLAGGPSSYEQYF
TGTGCCAGCAGTTTGGGACTAGCGGGAGGTCCCAGCTCCTACGAGCAGTACTTC
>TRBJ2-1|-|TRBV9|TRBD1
CASSATTGTGYNEQFF
TGTGCCAGCAGCGCCACAACCGGGACAGGATACAATGAGCAGTTCTTC
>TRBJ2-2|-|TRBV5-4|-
CASSLEPTNTGELFF
TGTGCCAGCAGCTTGGAACCGACGAACACCGGGGAGCTGTTTTTT
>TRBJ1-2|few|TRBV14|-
CASSLREGWNYGYTF
TGTGCCAGCAGCCTTCGGGAGGGTTGGAACTATGGCTACACCTTC
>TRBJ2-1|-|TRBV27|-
CASRRGRESYNEQFF
TGTGCCAGCAGAAGAGGTAGGGAGTCCTACAATGAGCAGTTCTTC
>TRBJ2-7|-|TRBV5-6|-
CASSPDRGGEQYF
TGTGCCAGCAGCCCCGACAGGGGAGGGGAGCAGTACTTC
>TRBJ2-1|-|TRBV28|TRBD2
CASRGGTSGRGEQFF
TGTGCCAGCAGGGGCGGGACTAGCGGGAGAGGTGAGCAGTTCTTC
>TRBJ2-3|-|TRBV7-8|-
CASSAYRSSSTDTQYF
TGTGCCAGCAGCGCATACAGGTCATCTAGCACAGATACGCAGTATTTT
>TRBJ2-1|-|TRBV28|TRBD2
CASSSPGGSSYNEQFF
TGTGCCAGCAGTTCCCCCGGCGGGAGCTCCTACAATGAGCAGTTCTTC
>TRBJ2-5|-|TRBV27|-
CASSLTETQYF
TGTGCCAGCAGTTTAACAGAGACCCAGTACTTC
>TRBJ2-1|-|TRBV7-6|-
CASSLGSAQWEQFF
TGTGCCAGCAGCTTAGGCTCGGCACAATGGGAGCAGTTCTTC
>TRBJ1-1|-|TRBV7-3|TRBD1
CASSIQGASTEAFF
TGTGCCAGCAGCATCCAGGGGGCCAGCACTGAAGCTTTCTTT
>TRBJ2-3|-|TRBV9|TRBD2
CASSLRLATSTDTQYF
TGTGCCAGCAGCCTCAGACTAGCGACTAGCACAGATACGCAGTATTTT
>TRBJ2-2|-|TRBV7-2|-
CASSLGGAGGELFF
TGTGCCAGCAGCTTAGGGGGGGCTGGCGGGGAGCTGTTTTTT
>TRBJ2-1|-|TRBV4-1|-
CASSQGLRANEQFF
TGCGCCAGCAGCCAAGGTCTCCGCGCCAATGAGCAGTTCTTC
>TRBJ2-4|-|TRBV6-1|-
CASSDRGQYIQYF
TGTGCCAGCAGTGACAGGGGCCAGTACATTCAGTACTTC
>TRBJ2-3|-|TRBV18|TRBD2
CASSPLRGDTDTQYF
TGTGCCAGCTCACCACTGCGGGGGGACACAGATACGCAGTATTTT
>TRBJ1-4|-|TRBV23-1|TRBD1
CASRWEGDRASLATNEKLFF
TGCGCCAGCCGATGGGAGGGGGACAGGGCGTCTCTTGCAACTAATGAAAAACTGTTTTTT
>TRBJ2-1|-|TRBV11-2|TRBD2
CASSLAGLQSSYNEQFF
TGTGCCAGCAGCCTAGCGGGCCTCCAGAGCTCCTACAATGAGCAGTTCTTC
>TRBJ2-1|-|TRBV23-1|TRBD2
CASSQGAAGREILSGRTDNEQFF
TGCGCCAGCAGTCAAGGGGCCGCCGGGAGAGAGATTTTGAGCGGGAGGACGGACAATGAGCAGTTCTTC
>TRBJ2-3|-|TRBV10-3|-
CAISPGTARGRELNTDTQYF
TGTGCCATCAGCCCCGGGACAGCTCGGGGGCGGGAGCTAAACACAGATACGCAGTATTTT
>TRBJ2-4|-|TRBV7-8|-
CASSLLLVGTAKNIQYF
TGTGCCAGCAGCTTATTGTTAGTGGGAACAGCCAAAAACATTCAGTACTTC
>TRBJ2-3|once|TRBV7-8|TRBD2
CASSTLAGASTDTQYF
TGTGCCAGCAGCACCCTAGCGGGAGCGAGTACAGATACGCAGTATTTT
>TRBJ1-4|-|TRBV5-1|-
CASSLEIGLNEKLFF
TGCGCCAGCAGCTTGGAGATCGGTCTCAATGAAAAACTGTTTTTT
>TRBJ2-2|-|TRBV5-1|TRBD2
CASSSSGSTGELFF
TGCGCCAGCAGCTCTAGCGGATCCACCGGGGAGCTGTTTTTT
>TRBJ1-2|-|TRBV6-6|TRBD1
CASGYGTGGGGYTF
TGTGCCAGCGGATATGGGACAGGGGGCGGGGGCTACACCTTC
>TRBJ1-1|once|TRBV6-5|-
CASSSGHTNTEAFF
TGTGCCAGCAGTTCGGGACATACGAACACTGAAGCTTTCTTT
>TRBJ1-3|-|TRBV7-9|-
CASSFGFSGNTIYF
TGTGCCAGCAGCTTCGGTTTCTCTGGAAACACCATATATTTT
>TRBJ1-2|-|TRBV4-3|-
CASSAPGRGYTF
TGCGCCAGCAGCGCCCCAGGGCGCGGCTACACCTTC
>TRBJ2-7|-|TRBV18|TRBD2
CASTSGGTSGAYEQYF
TGTGCCAGCACCTCCGGGGGGACTAGCGGGGCCTACGAGCAGTACTTC